Listed here are 10 T cell receptor beta chains from one sample, sequenced in a study of CD8 T cells in Susac syndrome (dated by TCRdb to about 2019). The library relied on the immunoSEQ multiplex PCR assay. RNA was extracted with the RNeasy kit and 0.5 to 1 ug was reverse transcribed using random hexamers. Starting from the raw public reads, TCRdb applied fastp trimming at Q25, assembled clones with MiXCR and retained in-frame beta chains. Each CDR3 protein gets just one entry, which takes the most common genes and DNA from the rows behind it. The sample profile shows roughly 330,000 distinct CDR3 sequences; about 91% of them were found once. Of the sample, about 0.07% is held by the ten largest clones. Sequenced: CD4+ T cells from PBMCs. These receptors all stem from a human donor with multiple sclerosis.

This chain connects TRBV11-2 to TRBJ2-1, with D possibly being TRBD2 (6 bases). Trimming pared 1 base from V and 5 bases from J, leaving 18 bases between. The length of the CDR3 is 17 residues. Per the germline V gene, CDR1 is SGHAT and CDR2 is FQNNGV. CDR3 sequence (DNA): TGTGCCAGCAGCTTAGGACTAGGGGCCTTACGGAACAATGAGCAGTTCTTC. Translating gives CASSLGLGALRNNEQFF.

This sequence joins TRBV19 and TRBJ2-3; D is unresolved. Looked up from germline, CDR1 is LNHDA and CDR2 is SQIVND (reference sequence). The CDR3 runs to 14 residues. Trimming left V 5 bases short and J 0 bases short, with 9 bases between. The CDR3 spells CASSARASTDTQYF. DNA of the CDR3: TGTGCCAGTAGTGCCCGGGCAAGCACAGATACGCAGTATTTT.

This chain connects TRBV6-1 to TRBJ2-2; TRBD1 matches 10 bases. The CDR3 sequence is 14 residues long. After removal of 5 bases from V and 4 bases from J, the junction contained 1 base not matched to a gene. Germline V CDR1 and CDR2: MNHNS, SASEGT. The CDR3: CASSWDRGTGELFF. CDR3 DNA sequence: TGTGCCAGCAGTTGGGACAGGGGCACCGGGGAGCTGTTTTTT.

This chain links TRBV11-2 with TRBJ2-2; 12 nucleotides line up with TRBD2. J lost 3 bases, V lost 1 base, and 12 bases had no gene match. The CDR3 sequence is 20 residues long. Germline CDR1 is SGHAT and CDR2 is FQNNGV. The CDR3 spells CASSLVGLAGGPFDTGELFF. CDR3 sequence (DNA): TGTGCCAGCAGCTTAGTAGGTCTAGCGGGAGGGCCGTTCGACACCGGGGAGCTGTTTTTT. The full variable domain, rest sourced from reference TRBV11-2 and TRBJ2-2, is EAGVAQSPRYKIIEKRQSVAFWCNPISGHATLYWYQQILGQGPKLLIQFQNNGVVDDSQLPKDRFSAERLKGVDSTLKIQPAKLEDSAVYLCASSLVGLAGGPFDTGELFFGEGSRLTVL.

The rearrangement uses TRBV29-1 and TRBJ1-3; D call uncertain. Trimming removed 0 bases at V and 0 bases at J, with 6 bases between. The length of the CDR3 is 14 residues. Germline V gene sequence: CDR1 SQVTM, CDR2 ANQGSEA. CDR3 coding DNA: TGCAGCGTTGAAGATCAGGACTCTGGAAACACCATATATTTT. As protein: CSVEDQDSGNTIYF.

The chain links TRBV19 to TRBJ1-5; D gene ambiguous. Germline V gene lookup returns CDR1 LNHDA and CDR2 SQIVND (reference sequence). V lost 6 bases and J lost 2, with 11 bases in between. This CDR3 has 14 amino acids. The CDR3 region is CASSVTGGNQPQHF. As DNA, the CDR3 is TGTGCCAGTAGCGTGACCGGAGGCAATCAGCCCCAGCATTTT.

V gene TRBV13 combines with J gene TRBJ2-1; 11 bases map to TRBD2. This CDR3 is 16 amino acids long. V was clipped by 5 bases and J by 2 bases; unmatched bases: 5. The germline gives CDR1 PRHDT, CDR2 FYEKMQ (reference sequence). CDR3: CASSGLLAGAYNEQFF. CDR3 nucleotides: TGTGCCAGCAGCGGACTACTAGCGGGAGCCTACAATGAGCAGTTCTTC.

This rearrangement joins TRBV20-1 to TRBJ1-2; D not certain. The CDR3 contains 12 residues. V was pared by 6 bases and J by 2 bases, with 10 bases between. Looked up from germline, CDR1 is DFQATT and CDR2 is SNEGSKA (reference sequence). The CDR3 region is CSASRLNYGYTF. The CDR3 DNA is TGCAGTGCAAGTCGTCTAAACTATGGCTACACCTTC.

This clonotype was seen a handful of times. This chain connects TRBV29-1 to TRBJ2-7, with D perhaps TRBD2 (7 bases). Germline lookup yields CDR1 SQVTM and CDR2 ANQGSEA. Trimming removed 3 bases from V and 7 bases from J, with 16 bases in between. The CDR3 contains 13 residues. CDR3 loop: CSVDRGASGEQYF. In DNA, the CDR3 is TGCAGCGTTGACCGGGGGGCGTCGGGGGAGCAGTACTTC.

The V call is TRBV6-5, the J call TRBJ2-2; 10 positions agree with TRBD2. V lost 2 bases, J lost 1 base, and 13 bases stayed unmatched. The CDR3 has 20 residues. Per the germline V gene, CDR1 is MNHEY and CDR2 is SVGAGI. CDR3 sequence reads: CASSYRPASGGPMNTGELFF. In DNA form, the CDR3 reads TGTGCCAGCAGTTACCGCCCGGCTAGCGGGGGCCCAATGAACACCGGGGAGCTGTTTTTT.